Sequencing of this TCR beta chain was carried out in a study of graft-versus-host responses after intestinal transplantation. Broader study findings: Recipient marrow contained GvH clones, some of which appeared first in ileum or blood.

As concerns this clone: Its antigen is unidentified.

Germline V CDR1 and CDR2: LNHDA, SQIVND (reference sequence). Trimming pared 5 bases from V and 2 bases from J, leaving 11 bases between. This CDR3 spans 14 amino acids. Data came from immunoSEQ multiplex PCR; TCRdb stores just in-frame clones and leaves some out. The table has about 86,000 clones, about 88% seen once. The sample here was unstimulated CD4+ T cells sorted from spleen or lymph node cells, taken before transplant. The chain has TRBV19 and TRBJ2-3; D gene uncertain. This sequence was found in a human donor who was the organ donor for an intestinal transplant. The CDR3 spells CASSPALVTDTQYF. CDR3 nucleotide sequence: TGTGCCAGTAGTCCTGCGTTGGTCACAGATACGCAGTATTTT. Full variable domain (missing parts from reference TRBV19 and TRBJ2-3): DGGITQSPKYLFRKEGQNVTLSCEQNLNHDAMYWYRQDPGQGLRLIYYSQIVNDFQKGDIAEGYSVSREKKESFPLTVTSAQKNPTAFYLCASSPALVTDTQYFGPGTRLTVL.